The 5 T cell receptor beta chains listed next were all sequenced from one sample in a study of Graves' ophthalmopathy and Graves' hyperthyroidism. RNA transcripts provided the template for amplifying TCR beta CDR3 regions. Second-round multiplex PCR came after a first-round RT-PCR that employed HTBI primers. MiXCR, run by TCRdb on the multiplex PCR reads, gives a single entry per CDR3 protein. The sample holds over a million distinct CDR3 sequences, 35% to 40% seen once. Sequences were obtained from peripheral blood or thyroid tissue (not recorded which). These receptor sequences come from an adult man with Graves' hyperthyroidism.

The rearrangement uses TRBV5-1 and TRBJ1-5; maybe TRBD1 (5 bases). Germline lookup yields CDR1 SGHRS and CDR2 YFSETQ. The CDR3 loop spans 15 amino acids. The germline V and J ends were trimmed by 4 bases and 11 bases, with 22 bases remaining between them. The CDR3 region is CASSQVLGAGETQHF. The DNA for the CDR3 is TGCGCCAGCAGCCAAGTCCTAGGGGCCGGAGAGACCCAGCATTTT.

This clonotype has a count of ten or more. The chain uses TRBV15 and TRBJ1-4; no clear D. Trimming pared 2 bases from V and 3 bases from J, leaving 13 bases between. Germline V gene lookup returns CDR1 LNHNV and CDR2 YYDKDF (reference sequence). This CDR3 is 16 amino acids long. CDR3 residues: CATSRRIGQANEKLFF. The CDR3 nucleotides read TGTGCCACCAGCAGACGTATAGGCCAGGCTAATGAAAAACTGTTTTTT.

Here the CDR3 DNA reads TGTGCCAGCAGTAGTCGGACTTTGGGCAAGACTGAAGCTTTCTTT. Translation: CASSSRTLGKTEAFF. This sequence joins TRBV9 and TRBJ1-1; D unresolved. V lost 5 bases, J lost 5 bases, and 19 bases lay in between. This CDR3 contains 15 residues. Germline lookup yields CDR1 SGDLS and CDR2 YYNGEE.

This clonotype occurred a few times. DNA of the CDR3: TGTGCCAGCCCGGAGGGACACTTGAACACTGAAGCTTTCTTT. Translation: CASPEGHLNTEAFF. The J gene is TRBJ1-1, the V gene TRBV6-1, with D perhaps TRBD1 (6 bases). CDR1 and CDR2 from the germline V gene are MNHNS and SASEGT. V lost 8 bases and J 0 bases, leaving 13 bases between the germline ends. This CDR3 contains 14 residues.

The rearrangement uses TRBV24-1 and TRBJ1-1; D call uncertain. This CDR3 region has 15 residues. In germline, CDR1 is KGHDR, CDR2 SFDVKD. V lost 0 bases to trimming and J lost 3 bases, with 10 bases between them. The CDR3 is CATSDLRVEDTEAFF. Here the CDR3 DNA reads TGTGCCACCAGTGATTTGCGGGTGGAAGACACTGAAGCTTTCTTT.